This record looks at one TCR beta chain sequence and its context. Its antigen is still unknown. The data belong to a study of OX40 agonist ivuxolimab in advanced cancers. Study details: Aged roughly 23 to 90 with a mean of about 63 years, they were 82.7% male. Study-level findings and limits: Expanded clones tended on average to be more numerous among CD8+ T cells than CD4+.

Assay: immunoSEQ multiplex PCR; the TCRdb copy retains only in-frame clones and omits some. This sample has about 35,000 clones, with around 70% found just once. The sequencing used CD4+ or CD8+ T cells sorted from blood, collected in a trial of the OX40 agonist ivuxolimab. The receptor was isolated from an adult with an advanced solid tumor such as melanoma, head and neck, liver or kidney cancer.

In DNA, the CDR3 is TGTGCCAGCAGTTTCCCGAGCTCCTACGAGCAGTACTTC. As protein: CASSFPSSYEQYF. This chain connects TRBV27 to TRBJ2-5; unclear D gene. TRBJ2-7 matches the DNA end more closely, so the J call is doubtful. Germline-derived CDR1 and CDR2 are MNHEY and SMNVEV (reference sequence). The CDR3 sequence is 13 residues long.